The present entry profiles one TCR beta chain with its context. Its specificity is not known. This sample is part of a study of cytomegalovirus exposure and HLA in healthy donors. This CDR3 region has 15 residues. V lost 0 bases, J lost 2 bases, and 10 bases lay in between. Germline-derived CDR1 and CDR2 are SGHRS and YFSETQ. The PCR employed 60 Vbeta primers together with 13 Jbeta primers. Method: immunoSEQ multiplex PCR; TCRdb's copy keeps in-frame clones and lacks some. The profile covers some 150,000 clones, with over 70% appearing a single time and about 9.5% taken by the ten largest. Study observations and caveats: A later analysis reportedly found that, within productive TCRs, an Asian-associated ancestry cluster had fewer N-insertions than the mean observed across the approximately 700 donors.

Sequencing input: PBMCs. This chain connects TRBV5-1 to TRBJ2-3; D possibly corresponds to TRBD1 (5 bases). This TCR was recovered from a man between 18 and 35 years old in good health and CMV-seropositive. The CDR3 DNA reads TGCGCCAGCAGCTTGGATGCAGGGCTCACAGATACGCAGTATTTT. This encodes CASSLDAGLTDTQYF.